This entry describes one T cell receptor beta chain. PCR was performed a second time for roughly 7 to 12 cycles using a sample-barcoded 5' primer and a J-beta primer mix. A template-switch adaptor containing 12 random nucleotides labeled each cDNA molecule. TCRdb ran MiXCR on the 5' RACE reads and lists one entry per CDR3 protein. The sample lists approximately 1.5 million distinct CDR3 sequences; 40% to 45% were seen once. The data were taken from a study of blood T cells in healthy people across ages. V lost 0 bases, J lost 5 bases, and 14 bases lay in between. Looked up from germline, CDR1 is SGHDT and CDR2 is YYEEEE. This CDR3 has 16 residues.

The sequenced material came from blood. This chain uses TRBV5-6 with TRBJ2-2, with a weak D call TRBD2 (5 bases). The receptor was derived from a woman between 18 and 29 years old in good health. CDR3 sequence (DNA): TGTGCCAGCAGCTTGGCCAGAGGGAGTTGGACCGGGGAGCTGTTTTTT. Residues: CASSLARGSWTGELFF.